The 32 T cell receptor beta chains below all came from one sample that was sequenced in a study of blood T cell repertoires in COVID-19. The data were produced by immunoSEQ multiplex PCR, yet TCRdb's version contains in-frame clones alone and is incomplete. Of approximately 200,000 clones listed, around 87% are singletons. Input material: PBMCs or T cells enriched from blood (not recorded which). These receptors originate from a young man in a cohort exposed to, infected with or recovered from COVID-19 (not recorded which).

The V call is TRBV7-3, the J call TRBJ2-5; 8 positions match TRBD1. Germline assignment: CDR1 SGHTA and CDR2 FQGTGA. This CDR3 is 15 amino acids long. V was pared by 1 base and J by 5 bases, with 6 bases of the junction left unmatched. The CDR3 DNA follows: TGTGCCAGCAGCTTAATGGGACAGGCGGTCGAGACCCAGTACTTC. It yields the protein CASSLMGQAVETQYF.

CDR3 nucleotide sequence: TGTGCCAGTAGCCAAACAGGGGGAAATCAGCCCCAGCATTTT. Residues: CASSQTGGNQPQHF. The gene calls are TRBV19 and TRBJ1-5, with 8 bases that match TRBD1. This CDR3 has 14 amino acids. The germline gives CDR1 LNHDA, CDR2 SQIVND (reference sequence). Trimming at V came to 6 bases and at J to 4 bases, leaving 5 bases not matched to a gene.

This clone came up a few times. This chain uses TRBV25-1 with TRBJ1-1; D is ambiguous. V lost 1 base to trimming and J lost 1 base, with 7 bases between them. Germline V lookup: CDR1 MGHDK, CDR2 SYGVNS. The CDR3 is 14 residues long. CDR3 sequence (DNA): TGTGCCAGCAGTGAATCACTGCGGAACACTGAAGCTTTCTTT. Its protein is CASSESLRNTEAFF.

The genes are TRBV5-6 and TRBJ1-2; D not certain. There are 14 residues in the CDR3. Between the trimmed V and J ends, which lost 0 bases and 2 bases, there was a span of 8 bases. CDR1 and CDR2 from the germline V gene are SGHDT and YYEEEE. The CDR3 is CASSLVSGNYGYTF. The CDR3 DNA follows: TGTGCCAGCAGCTTGGTTTCCGGGAACTATGGCTACACCTTC. Drawing the rest from reference TRBV5-6 and TRBJ1-2, the complete variable domain is DAGVTQSPTHLIKTRGQQVTLRCSPKSGHDTVSWYQQALGQGPQFIFQYYEEEERQRGNFPDRFSGHQFPNYSSELNVNALLLGDSALYLCASSLVSGNYGYTFGSGTRLTVV.

The chain uses TRBV19 and TRBJ2-7; 8 bases map to TRBD1. From germline, CDR1 is LNHDA and CDR2 SQIVND (reference sequence). The trim removed 1 base at V and 3 bases at J, leaving 2 bases unmatched. There are 14 residues in the CDR3. The CDR3: CASSIGDRRYEQYF. In DNA form, the CDR3 reads TGTGCCAGTAGTATAGGGGACAGGCGCTACGAGCAGTACTTC.

The rearrangement joins TRBV3-1 (or the pseudogene TRBV3-2) to TRBJ2-1, with a possible D match to TRBD2 (5 bases). CDR1 and CDR2 (germline): LGHDT, YNNKEL (reference sequence). There are 14 residues in the CDR3. V was shortened by 5 bases and J by 8 bases, with 16 bases between the two germline ends. The CDR3 sequence: CASSGALARHEQFF. The CDR3 DNA reads as TGTGCCAGCAGCGGAGCCTTAGCGCGTCATGAGCAGTTCTTC.

This chain joins TRBV27 and TRBJ1-2; D gene uncertain. The CDR3 is 14 residues long. Trimming shortened V by 5 bases and J by 2 bases, and 12 bases separated the two germline ends. Germline CDR1 and CDR2: MNHEY and SMNVEV (reference sequence). This CDR3 reads CASSPFRSNYGYTF. The CDR3 bases are TGTGCCAGCAGTCCTTTCCGGTCCAACTATGGCTACACCTTC.

CDR3: CASSPPGLAGDGELFF. The CDR3, as DNA: TGTGCCAGCAGCCCTCCGGGACTAGCGGGAGACGGGGAGCTGTTTTTT. The chain has TRBV5-4 and TRBJ2-2; TRBD2 aligns across 14 bases. This CDR3 spans 16 amino acids. Germline-derived CDR1 and CDR2 are SGHNT and YYREEE (reference sequence). V trimming: 4 bases; J trimming: 7 bases; junction bases outside the gene matches: 6.

The chain recombines TRBV4-2 with TRBJ1-6; a weak D match, TRBD1 (6 bases). V gave up 4 bases and J gave up 7 bases, with 11 bases separating them. Germline-derived CDR1 and CDR2 are LGHNA and YNFKEQ. There are 14 residues in the CDR3. This CDR3 is CASSLPGQNSPLHF. In DNA form, the CDR3 reads TGTGCCAGCAGCCTCCCGGGACAAAATTCACCCCTCCACTTT.

This clone was seen only a few times. V usage is TRBV20-1 and J usage is TRBJ1-2; 8 bases agree with TRBD1. The CDR3 has 11 amino acids. J lost 8 bases, V lost 8 bases, and 7 bases had no gene match. The germline gives CDR1 DFQATT, CDR2 SNEGSKA (reference sequence). The CDR3 here is CSPGQGMGYTF. Here the CDR3 DNA reads TGCAGTCCAGGACAGGGTATGGGCTACACCTTC.

This chain connects TRBV5-5 to TRBJ1-1, with 10 nucleotides matching TRBD1. Germline CDR1 and CDR2: SGHKS and YYEKEE (reference sequence). V was clipped by 4 bases and J by 9 bases; unmatched bases: 6. The CDR3 has 13 amino acids. CDR3 protein: CASSPRDRGQAFF. DNA for the CDR3: TGTGCCAGCAGCCCCCGGGACAGGGGACAAGCTTTCTTT. Complete variable domain (other parts from reference TRBV5-5 and TRBJ1-1): DAGVTQSPTHLIKTRGQQVTLRCSPISGHKSVSWYQQVLGQGPQFIFQYYEKEERGRGNFPDRFSARQFPNYSSELNVNALLLGDSALYLCASSPRDRGQAFFGQGTRLTVV.

The V call is TRBV6-2 or TRBV6-3, the J call TRBJ1-5, with 7 bases lining up with TRBD1. Germline CDR1 reads MNHEY; CDR2 reads SVGEGT. This CDR3 is built from 21 residues. V lost 2 bases and J lost 3; bases outside the gene matches: 22. The CDR3 loop reads CASSYHAPSASGTANNQPQHF. CDR3 nucleotides: TGTGCCAGCAGTTACCATGCCCCAAGTGCCTCCGGGACAGCAAACAATCAGCCCCAGCATTTT.

In this sample, this clone turned up once. CDR3: CASSGRGNLYNEQFF. The CDR3 DNA follows: TGTGCCAGCAGCGGCCGCGGTAACCTCTACAATGAGCAGTTCTTC. The chain joins TRBV9 to TRBJ2-1; D gene ambiguous. CDR3 length: 15 residues. The V gene lost 3 bases and the J gene lost 3 bases, with 13 bases spanning the gap. Germline V gene lookup returns CDR1 SGDLS and CDR2 YYNGEE.

This rearrangement joins TRBV6-5 to TRBJ1-2; 7 positions agree with TRBD1. Germline assignment: CDR1 MNHEY and CDR2 SVGAGI. There are 13 residues in the CDR3. Trimming at V came to 5 bases and at J to 6 bases, leaving 6 bases not matched to a gene. CDR3 nucleotide sequence: TGTGCCAGCAGTCGCAACACAGGGGATGGCTACACCTTC. Protein: CASSRNTGDGYTF.

V and J are TRBV11-1 and TRBJ1-1; TRBD1 is a possible D gene (5 bases). V lost 10 bases, J lost 11 bases, and 17 bases lay in between. The CDR3 is made up of 11 amino acids. Germline values: CDR1 SGHAT, CDR2 FQDESV (reference sequence). The CDR3 nucleotides are TGTGCCACCACGGATGGGGCAGAGGCTTTCTTT. Protein product: CATTDGAEAFF.

The rearrangement uses TRBV28 and TRBJ1-1; TRBD1 agrees at 7 bases. This CDR3 region has 12 residues. Unmatched junction bases numbered 0, after V lost 5 bases and J lost 3 bases. Looked up from germline, CDR1 is MDHEN and CDR2 is SYDVKM. The CDR3 nucleotides read TGTGCCAGCAGTCAGGGGGACACTGAAGCTTTCTTT. Translating it yields CASSQGDTEAFF.

The genes are TRBV6-5 and TRBJ2-7; D perhaps matches TRBD1 (7 bases). This CDR3 spans 13 amino acids. The germline V and J ends were trimmed by 6 bases and 3 bases, with 12 bases remaining between them. Germline CDR1 MNHEY, CDR2 SVGAGI. The CDR3 is CASSRGTDYEQYF. The DNA of the CDR3 is TGTGCCAGCAGCCGCGGGACAGACTACGAGCAGTACTTC.

This chain connects TRBV27 to TRBJ1-1; D possibly corresponds to TRBD1 (5 bases). Germline V gene data show CDR1 as MNHEY and CDR2 as SMNVEV (reference sequence). Trimming removed 0 bases from V and 5 bases from J, with 10 bases in between. This CDR3 region has 14 residues. The CDR3 nucleotides read TGTGCCAGCAGTTTATCAGGCCGGGGGACTGAAGCTTTCTTT. This gives the protein CASSLSGRGTEAFF.

The V call is TRBV7-8, the J call TRBJ1-2, with TRBD1 identical over 7 bases. Looked up from germline, CDR1 is SGHVS and CDR2 is FQNEAQ. The CDR3 totals 16 residues. The ends lost 0 bases at V and 5 bases at J; junction bases unmatched: 9. For the CDR3, the DNA is TGTGCCAGCAGCTTAGCGCGTTCAGGGGGAGAATATGGCTACACCTTC. As protein: CASSLARSGGEYGYTF.

The CDR3: CASSLVGRAGELFF. The CDR3 DNA reads as TGCGCCAGCAGCTTGGTCGGGAGAGCCGGGGAGCTGTTTTTT. The J gene is TRBJ2-2, the V gene TRBV5-1; D perhaps matches TRBD2 (6 bases). V was cut by 0 bases and J by 6 bases, with 9 bases left in between. Germline V CDR1 and CDR2: SGHRS, YFSETQ. CDR3 size: 14 residues.

This rearrangement joins TRBV7-2 to TRBJ2-3; perhaps TRBD2 as D (5 bases). V lost 1 base to trimming and J lost 6 bases, with 11 bases between them. Germline lookup yields CDR1 SGHTA and CDR2 FQGNSA. The CDR3 totals 14 residues. The CDR3 sequence is CASSLGIGGDTQYF. In DNA, the CDR3 is TGTGCCAGCAGCTTAGGCATTGGCGGGGATACGCAGTATTTT.

This clone was detected only once. The rearrangement joins TRBV18 to TRBJ1-1; D might be TRBD1 (5 bases). Trimming took 8 bases from V and 2 from J, leaving 18 bases between them. The CDR3 spans 15 residues. Germline loops: CDR1 KGHSH, CDR2 LQKENI. Written as DNA, the CDR3 is TGTGCCAGCACTCAACCTGGCAGGGCAAACACTGAAGCTTTCTTT. This gives the protein CASTQPGRANTEAFF.

The sample holds a few counts of this clone. The rearrangement links TRBV18 to TRBJ1-1; TRBD1 aligns across 10 bases. The CDR3 consists of 16 residues. The trim removed 1 base at V and 1 base at J, leaving 3 bases unmatched. The V gene's germline CDR1 is KGHSH and CDR2 LQKENI. This CDR3 reads CASSPRTGGRNTEAFF. CDR3 nucleotides: TGTGCCAGCTCACCACGGACAGGGGGTAGGAACACTGAAGCTTTCTTT. Full variable domain (outside the CDR3, taken from reference TRBV18 and TRBJ1-1): NAGVMQNPRHLVRRRGQEARLRCSPMKGHSHVYWYRQLPEEGLKFMVYLQKENIIDESGMPKERFSAEFPKEGPSILRIQQVVRGDSAAYFCASSPRTGGRNTEAFFGQGTRLTVV.

This sequence joins TRBV15 and TRBJ1-1; 10 positions agree with TRBD1. Germline V gene sequence: CDR1 LNHNV, CDR2 YYDKDF (reference sequence). CDR3 length equals 14 residues. The V and J ends lost 1 base and 4 bases, in that order; junction bases with no gene match: 0. CDR3 amino acids: CATSRGTGGTEAFF. The CDR3 DNA is TGTGCCACCAGCAGAGGGACAGGGGGCACTGAAGCTTTCTTT.

The CDR3 region is CASSYRQGDGEQYF. In DNA, the CDR3 is TGTGCCAGCAGTTACCGACAGGGAGACGGCGAGCAGTACTTC. The rearrangement joins TRBV6-5 to TRBJ2-7, with 7 bases fitting TRBD1. This CDR3 contains 14 residues. In germline, CDR1 is MNHEY, CDR2 SVGAGI. V was clipped by 2 bases and J by 6 bases; unmatched bases: 7.

This clone was counted a few times. Other nucleotide sequences from this sample produce the same CDR3. The chain has TRBV27 and TRBJ1-5; a possible D gene is TRBD1 (5 bases). V lost 6 bases and J 4 bases, leaving 13 bases between the germline ends. The germline CDR1 and CDR2 sequences are MNHEY and SMNVEV (reference sequence). The length of the CDR3 is 14 residues. The CDR3 region is CASSPRGGNQPQHF. CDR3 sequence (DNA): TGTGCCAGCAGCCCCCGGGGGGGTAATCAGCCCCAGCATTTT.

V gene TRBV6-1 combines with J gene TRBJ2-7; D is uncertain. V lost 1 base and J 3 bases, leaving 10 bases between the germline ends. The V gene's germline CDR1 is MNHNS and CDR2 SASEGT. This CDR3 spans 14 amino acids. CDR3 DNA: TGTGCCAGCAGTGAAGTGTCCAGGTACTACGAGCAGTACTTC. Encoded protein: CASSEVSRYYEQYF.

The genes are TRBV29-1 and TRBJ2-7; 7 bases match TRBD1. V lost 3 bases and J lost 0; bases outside the gene matches: 5. Germline V gives CDR1 SQVTM, CDR2 ANQGSEA. The CDR3 sequence is 14 residues long. The CDR3 reads CSVDRGGSSYEQYF. The CDR3 DNA reads TGCAGCGTTGACCGAGGGGGCAGCTCCTACGAGCAGTACTTC.

This chain joins TRBV4-1 and TRBJ2-7; 12 nucleotides align to TRBD2. V dropped 4 bases and J dropped 1; count of bases not matched to a gene: 2. The CDR3 is made up of 15 amino acids. Germline CDR1 is MGHRA and CDR2 is YSYEKL. CDR3 residues: CASSPGLAGSYEQYF. The CDR3 DNA reads TGCGCCAGCAGCCCCGGACTAGCGGGATCCTACGAGCAGTACTTC.

This clone has only a few counts. This chain connects TRBV6-4 to TRBJ1-5; D possibly corresponds to TRBD1 (5 bases). The CDR3 consists of 11 residues. Trimming left V 11 bases short and J 5 bases short, with 10 bases between. Per the germline V gene, CDR1 is MRHNA and CDR2 is SNTAGT. CDR3 amino acids: CAPGGDQPQHF. CDR3 in DNA: TGTGCCCCGGGGGGAGATCAGCCCCAGCATTTT.

The rearrangement links TRBV6-5 to TRBJ2-7; D perhaps matches TRBD1 (6 bases). This CDR3 has 13 residues. V was clipped by 8 bases and J by 5 bases, with 16 bases between them. Germline lookup yields CDR1 MNHEY and CDR2 SVGAGI. The CDR3 protein is CASSQSRGNEQYF. Written as DNA, the CDR3 is TGTGCCAGCTCCCAAAGCAGGGGCAACGAGCAGTACTTC.

The gene calls are TRBV10-3 and TRBJ1-2; 7 bases fit TRBD1. V dropped 0 bases and J dropped 6; count of bases not matched to a gene: 10. The CDR3 has 16 residues. Germline loops: CDR1 ENHRY, CDR2 SYGVKD. The CDR3 protein is CAISESQTGSLNGYTF. DNA of the CDR3: TGTGCCATCAGTGAGTCACAGACAGGGAGCTTGAATGGCTACACCTTC.